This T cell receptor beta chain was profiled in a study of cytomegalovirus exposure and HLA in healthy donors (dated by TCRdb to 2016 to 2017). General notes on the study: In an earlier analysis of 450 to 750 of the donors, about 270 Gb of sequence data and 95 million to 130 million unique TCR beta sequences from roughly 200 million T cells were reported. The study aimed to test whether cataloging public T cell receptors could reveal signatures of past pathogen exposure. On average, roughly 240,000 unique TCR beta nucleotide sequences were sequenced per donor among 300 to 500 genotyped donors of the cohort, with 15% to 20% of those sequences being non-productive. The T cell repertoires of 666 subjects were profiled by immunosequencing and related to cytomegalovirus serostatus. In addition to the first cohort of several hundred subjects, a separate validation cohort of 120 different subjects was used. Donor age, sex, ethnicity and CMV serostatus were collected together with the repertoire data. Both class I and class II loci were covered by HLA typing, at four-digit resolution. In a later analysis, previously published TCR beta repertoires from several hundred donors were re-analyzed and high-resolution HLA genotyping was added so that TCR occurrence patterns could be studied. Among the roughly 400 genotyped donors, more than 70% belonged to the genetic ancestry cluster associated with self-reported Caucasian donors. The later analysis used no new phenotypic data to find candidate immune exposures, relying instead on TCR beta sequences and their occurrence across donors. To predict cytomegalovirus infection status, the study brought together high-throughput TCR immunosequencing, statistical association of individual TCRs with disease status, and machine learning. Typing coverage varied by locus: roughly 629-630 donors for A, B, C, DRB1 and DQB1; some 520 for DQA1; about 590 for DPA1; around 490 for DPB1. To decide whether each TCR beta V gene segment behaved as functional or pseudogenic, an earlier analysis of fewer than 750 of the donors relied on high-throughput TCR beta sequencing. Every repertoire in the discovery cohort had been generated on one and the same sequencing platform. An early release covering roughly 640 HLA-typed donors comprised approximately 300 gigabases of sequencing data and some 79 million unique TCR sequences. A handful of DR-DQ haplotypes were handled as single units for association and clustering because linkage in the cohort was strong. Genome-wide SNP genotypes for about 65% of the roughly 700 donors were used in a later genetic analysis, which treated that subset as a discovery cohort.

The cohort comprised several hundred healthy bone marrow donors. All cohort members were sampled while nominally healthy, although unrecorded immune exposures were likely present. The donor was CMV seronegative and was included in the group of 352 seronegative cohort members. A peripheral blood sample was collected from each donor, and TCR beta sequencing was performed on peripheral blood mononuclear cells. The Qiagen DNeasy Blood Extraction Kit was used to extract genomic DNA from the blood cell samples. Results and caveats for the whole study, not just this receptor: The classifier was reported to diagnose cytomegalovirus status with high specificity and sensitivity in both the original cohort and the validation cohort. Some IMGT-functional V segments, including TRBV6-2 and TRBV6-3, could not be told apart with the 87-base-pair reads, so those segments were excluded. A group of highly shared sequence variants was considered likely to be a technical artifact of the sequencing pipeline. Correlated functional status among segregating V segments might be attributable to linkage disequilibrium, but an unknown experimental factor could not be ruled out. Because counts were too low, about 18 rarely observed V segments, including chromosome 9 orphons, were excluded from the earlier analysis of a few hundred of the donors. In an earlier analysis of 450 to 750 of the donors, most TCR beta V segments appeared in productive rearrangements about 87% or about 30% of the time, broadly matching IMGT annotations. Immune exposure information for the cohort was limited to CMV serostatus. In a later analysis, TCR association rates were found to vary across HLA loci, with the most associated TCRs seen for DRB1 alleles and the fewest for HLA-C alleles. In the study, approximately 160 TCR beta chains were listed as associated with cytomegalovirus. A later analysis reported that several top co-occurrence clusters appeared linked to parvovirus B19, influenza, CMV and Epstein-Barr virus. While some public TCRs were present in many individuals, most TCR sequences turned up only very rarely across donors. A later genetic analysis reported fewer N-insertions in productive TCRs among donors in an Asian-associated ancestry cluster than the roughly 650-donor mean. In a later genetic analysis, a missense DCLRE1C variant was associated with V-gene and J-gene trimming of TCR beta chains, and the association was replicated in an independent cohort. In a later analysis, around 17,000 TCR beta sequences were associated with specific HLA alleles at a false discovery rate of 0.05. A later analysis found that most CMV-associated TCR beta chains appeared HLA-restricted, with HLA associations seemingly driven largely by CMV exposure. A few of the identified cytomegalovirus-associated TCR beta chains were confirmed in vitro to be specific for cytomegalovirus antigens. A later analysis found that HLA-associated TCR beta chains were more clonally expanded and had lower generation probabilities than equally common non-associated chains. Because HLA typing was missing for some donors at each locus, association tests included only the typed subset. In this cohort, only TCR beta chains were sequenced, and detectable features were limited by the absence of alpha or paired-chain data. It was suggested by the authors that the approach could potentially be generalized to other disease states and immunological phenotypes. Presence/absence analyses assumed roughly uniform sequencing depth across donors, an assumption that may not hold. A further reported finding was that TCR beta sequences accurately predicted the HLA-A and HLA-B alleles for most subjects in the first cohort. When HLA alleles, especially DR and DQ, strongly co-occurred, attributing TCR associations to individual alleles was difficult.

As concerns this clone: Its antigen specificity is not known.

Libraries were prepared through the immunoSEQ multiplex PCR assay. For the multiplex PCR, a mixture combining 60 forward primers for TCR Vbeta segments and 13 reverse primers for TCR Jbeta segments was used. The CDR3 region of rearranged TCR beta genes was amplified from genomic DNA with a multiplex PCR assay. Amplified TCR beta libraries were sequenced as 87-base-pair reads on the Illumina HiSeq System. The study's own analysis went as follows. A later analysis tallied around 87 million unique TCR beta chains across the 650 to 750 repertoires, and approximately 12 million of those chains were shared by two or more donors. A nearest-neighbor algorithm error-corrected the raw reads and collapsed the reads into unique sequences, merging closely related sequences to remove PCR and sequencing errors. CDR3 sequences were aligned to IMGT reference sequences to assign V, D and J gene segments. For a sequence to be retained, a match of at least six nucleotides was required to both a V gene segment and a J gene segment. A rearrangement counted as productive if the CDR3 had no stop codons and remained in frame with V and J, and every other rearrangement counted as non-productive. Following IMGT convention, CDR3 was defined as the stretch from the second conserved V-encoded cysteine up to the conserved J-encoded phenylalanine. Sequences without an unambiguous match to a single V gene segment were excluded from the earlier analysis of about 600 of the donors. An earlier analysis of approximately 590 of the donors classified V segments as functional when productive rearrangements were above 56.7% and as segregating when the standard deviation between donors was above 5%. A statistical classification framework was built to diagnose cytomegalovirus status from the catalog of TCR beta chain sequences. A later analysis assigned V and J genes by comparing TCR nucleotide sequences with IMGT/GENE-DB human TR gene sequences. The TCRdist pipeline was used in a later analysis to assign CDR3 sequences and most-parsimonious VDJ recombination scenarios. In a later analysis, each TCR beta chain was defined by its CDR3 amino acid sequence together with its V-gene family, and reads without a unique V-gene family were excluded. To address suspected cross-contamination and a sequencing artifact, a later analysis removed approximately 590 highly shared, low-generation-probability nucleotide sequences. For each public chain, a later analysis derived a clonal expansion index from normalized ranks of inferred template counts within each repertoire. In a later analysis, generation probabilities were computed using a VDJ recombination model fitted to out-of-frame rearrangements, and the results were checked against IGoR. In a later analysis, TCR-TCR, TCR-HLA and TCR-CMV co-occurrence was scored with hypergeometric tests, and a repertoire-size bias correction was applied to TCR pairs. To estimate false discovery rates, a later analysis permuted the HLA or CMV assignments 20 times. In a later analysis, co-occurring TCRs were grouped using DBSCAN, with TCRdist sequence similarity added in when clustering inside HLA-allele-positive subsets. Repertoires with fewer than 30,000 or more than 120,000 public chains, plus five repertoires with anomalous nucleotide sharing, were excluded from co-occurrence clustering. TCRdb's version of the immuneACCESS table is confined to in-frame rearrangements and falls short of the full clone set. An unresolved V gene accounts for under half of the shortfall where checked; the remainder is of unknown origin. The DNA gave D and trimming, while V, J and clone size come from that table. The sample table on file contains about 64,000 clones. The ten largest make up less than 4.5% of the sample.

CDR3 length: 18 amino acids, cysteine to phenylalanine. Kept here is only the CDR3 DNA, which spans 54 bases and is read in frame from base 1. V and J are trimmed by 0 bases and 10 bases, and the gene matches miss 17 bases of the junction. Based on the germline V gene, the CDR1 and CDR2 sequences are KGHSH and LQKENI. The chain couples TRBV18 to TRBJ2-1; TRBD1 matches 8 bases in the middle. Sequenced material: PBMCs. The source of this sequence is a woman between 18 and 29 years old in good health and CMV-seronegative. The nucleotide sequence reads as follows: TGTGCCAGCTCACCACCGATGGTACGCACTGACAGGGGTGGCGAGCAGTTCTTC. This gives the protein CASSPPMVRTDRGGEQFF.